The 20 T cell receptor beta chains below all came from one sample that was sequenced in a study of T cells in Graves' hyperthyroidism and ophthalmopathy. RNA transcripts were the template for amplifying TCR beta CDR3 regions. Researchers ran a first-round RT-PCR on the TCR CDR3 using the HTBI primer set. MiXCR, applied by TCRdb to the multiplex PCR reads, yields one record per CDR3 protein. The sample includes 600,000 or so distinct CDR3 sequences, over 12% of them seen just once. Input material: blood. The receptors were gathered from a woman in her late teens or twenties with Graves' ophthalmopathy.

This chain uses TRBV15 with TRBJ2-2; the match to TRBD1 covers 7 bases. J was trimmed by 6 bases and V by 5 bases; bases with no gene match: 12. The germline V gene encodes CDR1 LNHNV and CDR2 YYDKDF (reference sequence). This CDR3 has 16 residues. CDR3 in amino acids: CATSSRDREFPGELFF. CDR3 in DNA: TGTGCCACCAGCTCCCGGGACAGAGAATTTCCCGGGGAGCTGTTTTTT.

This clonotype was detected many times. The chain employs TRBV7-9 and TRBJ2-3; 7 nucleotides align to TRBD1. The germline V gene encodes CDR1 SEHNR and CDR2 FQNEAQ (reference sequence). The CDR3 runs to 12 residues. The CDR3 here is CTGTATTDTQYF. The DNA of the CDR3 is TGTACCGGGACAGCTACCACAGATACGCAGTATTTT.

This clonotype was seen at least ten times. The chain is built from TRBV2 and TRBJ2-5; no reliable D call. Germline V gene data show CDR1 as SNHLY and CDR2 as FYNNEI. Trimming left V 2 bases short and J 4 bases short, with 8 bases between. The CDR3 extends over 13 amino acids. The CDR3 loop reads CASSESWGETQYF. As DNA, the CDR3 is TGTGCCAGCAGTGAAAGCTGGGGAGAGACCCAGTACTTC.

This clonotype was detected only a few times. The chain has TRBV18 and TRBJ2-7; maybe TRBD1 (6 bases). Germline V gene lookup returns CDR1 KGHSH and CDR2 LQKENI. V was trimmed by 3 bases and J by 0 bases, leaving 12 bases between them. The CDR3 consists of 15 residues. The CDR3 protein is CASSPMEGGSYEQYF. Written as DNA, the CDR3 is TGTGCCAGCTCACCGATGGAAGGGGGCTCCTACGAGCAGTACTTC.

Worth noting for this clonotype: A much larger clone lies a single base off, so this may be a read error. The genes are TRBV16 and TRBJ2-7; D is possibly TRBD1 (5 bases). The better agreement between TRBJ2-1 and the DNA end casts doubt on the J call. Germline V gene sequence: CDR1 KGHSY, CDR2 FQNENV. The CDR3 length is 14 residues. In DNA form, the CDR3 reads TGTGCCAGCAGCCCTCAGGGTGTAAACTACGAGCAGTTCTTC. Its translation is CASSPQGVNYEQFF.

This clonotype was detected ten times or more. The rearrangement joins TRBV5-1 to TRBJ1-4; 10 nucleotides match TRBD1. Germline V gene lookup returns CDR1 SGHRS and CDR2 YFSETQ. V dropped 2 bases and J dropped 1; count of bases not matched to a gene: 2. The CDR3 is 16 residues long. CDR3 coding DNA: TGCGCCAGCAGCTTCGGGGACAGGGGAACTAATGAAAAACTGTTTTTT. Residues: CASSFGDRGTNEKLFF. Using reference TRBV5-1 and TRBJ1-4 for the parts outside the CDR3, the full variable domain is KAGVTQTPRYLIKTRGQQVTLSCSPISGHRSVSWYQQTPGQGLQFLFEYFSETQRNKGNFPGRFSGRQFSNSRSEMNVSTLELGDSALYLCASSFGDRGTNEKLFFGSGTQLSVL.

Many counts were recorded for this clonotype. The chain couples TRBV11-2 to TRBJ1-4; TRBD1 matches at 11 bases. V was pared by 5 bases and J by 10 bases, with 9 bases of the junction left unmatched. Germline V lookup: CDR1 SGHAT, CDR2 FQNNGV. This CDR3 region has 15 residues. In DNA, the CDR3 is TGTGCCAGCAGCCCCGCTGGACAGGGGGCTGGAAAACTGTTTTTT. Amino acid sequence: CASSPAGQGAGKLFF.

This clonotype was found many times. The V gene is TRBV6-2 or TRBV6-3, the J gene TRBJ2-4, with D maybe TRBD1 (6 bases). Germline V gene lookup returns CDR1 MNHEY and CDR2 SVGEGT. The CDR3 totals 16 residues. V gave up 4 bases and J gave up 0 bases, with 13 bases separating them. The CDR3: CASSFPNRVAKNIQYF. CDR3 sequence (DNA): TGTGCCAGCAGTTTCCCAAACAGGGTAGCCAAAAACATTCAGTACTTC.

The CDR3, as DNA: TGTGCCAGCAGTCCTCAGGGTTGGAAAAACATTCAGTACTTC. Protein sequence: CASSPQGWKNIQYF. The chain combines TRBV6-2 or TRBV6-3 with TRBJ2-4; possibly TRBD1 for D (5 bases). Germline V CDR1 and CDR2: MNHEY, SVGEGT. Trimming stripped 5 bases from V and 4 bases from J, with 12 bases between. This CDR3 comprises 14 residues.

CDR3 DNA sequence: TGTGCCACCAGTGATTCGGGACAGGGGGTATGGGATGAGCAGTTCTTC. It is translated as CATSDSGQGVWDEQFF. The chain uses TRBV24-1 and TRBJ2-1; 11 nucleotides agree with TRBD1. In germline, CDR1 is KGHDR, CDR2 SFDVKD. The CDR3 totals 16 residues. V dropped 2 bases and J dropped 8; count of bases not matched to a gene: 7.

This clonotype was detected a few times. The rearrangement uses TRBV19 and TRBJ1-4; D is uncertain. This CDR3 region has 14 residues. Germline V gives CDR1 LNHDA, CDR2 SQIVND (reference sequence). Trimming took off 1 base at V and 4 bases at J, with 7 bases between the two ends. In DNA form, the CDR3 reads TGTGCCAGTAGTATAGGACGGAATAATGAAAAACTGTTTTTT. Amino acid sequence: CASSIGRNNEKLFF.

The V call is TRBV6-5, the J call TRBJ2-1; D perhaps matches TRBD2 (6 bases). V was shortened by 1 base and J by 10 bases, with 14 bases between the two germline ends. Germline values: CDR1 MNHEY, CDR2 SVGAGI. The CDR3 sequence is 14 residues long. Here the CDR3 DNA reads TGTGCCAGCAGTTACTACGGGACTGCAGGGGAGCAGTTCTTC. It encodes CASSYYGTAGEQFF.

The rearrangement uses TRBV30 and TRBJ1-1, with a tentative D call TRBD1 (5 bases). From germline, CDR1 is GTSNPN and CDR2 SVGIG (reference sequence). The CDR3 has 14 amino acids. The ends were cut back, 1 base at V and 3 bases at J, with 12 bases in the middle. CDR3 amino acids: CAWSDRGLDTEAFF. The CDR3 bases are TGTGCCTGGAGTGATAGGGGATTGGACACTGAAGCTTTCTTT. The full variable domain, completed using reference TRBV30 and TRBJ1-1, is SQTIHQWPATLVQPVGSPLSLECTVEGTSNPNLYWYRQAAGRGLQLLFYSVGIGQISSEVPQNLSASRPQDRQFILSSKKLLLSDSGFYLCAWSDRGLDTEAFFGQGTRLTVV.

This chain links TRBV3-1 with TRBJ1-2, with 7 bases lining up with TRBD1. Germline V gene sequence: CDR1 LGHDT, CDR2 YNNKEL (reference sequence). Trimming took 2 bases from V and 1 from J; bases not matched to a gene: 19. The CDR3 is made up of 20 amino acids. The CDR3: CASSQPTGAESNPYNYGYTF. The CDR3 DNA reads TGTGCCAGCAGCCAACCCACAGGGGCTGAAAGCAACCCGTATAACTATGGCTACACCTTC.

This clonotype occurred a few times. The chain combines TRBV6-4 with TRBJ1-1; D is perhaps TRBD1 (5 bases). Looked up from germline, CDR1 is MRHNA and CDR2 is SNTAGT. V was shortened by 3 bases and J by 2 bases, with 13 bases between the two germline ends. The CDR3 has 15 residues. CDR3 DNA: TGTGCCAGCAGTGAAGGGAGGGGAGTTAACACTGAAGCTTTCTTT. Translated: CASSEGRGVNTEAFF.

This clonotype occurred many times. The genes are TRBV6-1 and TRBJ1-5, with D unresolved. CDR1 and CDR2 from the germline V gene are MNHNS and SASEGT. The CDR3 runs 13 residues. V was clipped by 11 bases and J by 0 bases, with 11 bases between them. The CDR3 region is CAAGANSNQPQHF. In DNA form, the CDR3 reads TGTGCCGCGGGAGCGAATAGCAATCAGCCCCAGCATTTT.

This clonotype appeared many times. The chain couples TRBV18 to TRBJ2-3, with D uncertain. The CDR3 has 16 residues. V lost 3 bases to trimming and J lost 2 bases, with 15 bases between them. Germline assignment: CDR1 KGHSH and CDR2 LQKENI. CDR3 in DNA: TGTGCCAGCTCACCGCCTGGAAGGCCTGACACAGATACGCAGTATTTT. It translates to CASSPPGRPDTDTQYF.

This clonotype was found many times. The chain combines TRBV11-2 with TRBJ2-1, with 13 bases matching TRBD2. This CDR3 spans 18 amino acids. J lost 2 bases, V lost 1 base, and 5 bases had no gene match. Germline V lookup: CDR1 SGHAT, CDR2 FQNNGV. The CDR3 loop is CASSLGLAGGNTYNEQFF. CDR3 coding DNA: TGTGCCAGCAGCTTAGGACTAGCGGGAGGAAATACCTACAATGAGCAGTTCTTC.

Many counts were recorded for this clonotype. The chain recombines TRBV7-2 with TRBJ2-4; D uncertain. The CDR3 has 16 residues. V was clipped by 1 base and J by 0 bases, with 10 bases between them. From germline, CDR1 is SGHTA and CDR2 FQGNSA. For the CDR3, the DNA is TGTGCCAGCAGCTTAGGGGCACCCCTAGCCAAAAACATTCAGTACTTC. Amino acid sequence: CASSLGAPLAKNIQYF.

This clonotype was seen many times. The rearrangement joins TRBV12-3 or TRBV12-4 to TRBJ1-2; 7 nucleotides line up with TRBD1. V was clipped by 5 bases and J by 4 bases; unmatched bases: 7. The CDR3 spans 14 residues. CDR3 region: CASSATGTVYGYTF. DNA of the CDR3: TGTGCCAGCAGTGCCACCGGGACAGTCTATGGCTACACCTTC.